This T cell receptor beta chain stems from a study of cytomegalovirus exposure and HLA in healthy donors listed by TCRdb under 2017. About the full investigation: An earlier analysis of 587 of the donors reported 276 Gb of sequence data and roughly 120 million unique TCR beta sequences obtained from some 200 million T cells. An early release that covered about 600 HLA-typed donors contained about 300 gigabases of sequencing data and around 85 million unique TCR sequences. The genetic ancestry cluster associated with self-reported Caucasian donors included roughly 84% of the 350 to 500 genotyped donors. The aim of the study was to test whether cataloging public T cell receptors could identify signatures of past pathogen exposure. The study profiled the T cell repertoires of 550 to 700 subjects by immunosequencing and related them to cytomegalovirus serostatus. Besides the first cohort of approximately 710 subjects, a separate validation cohort made up of 90 to 150 different subjects was used. High-throughput TCR immunosequencing, statistical association of individual TCRs with disease status, and machine learning were combined to predict cytomegalovirus infection status. To study patterns of TCR occurrence, a later analysis re-analyzed previously published TCR beta repertoires from 650 to 750 donors and added high-resolution HLA genotyping. Rather than using new phenotypic data, the later analysis identified candidate immune exposures from TCR beta sequences and from how often those sequences occurred across donors. To decide whether each TCR beta V gene segment behaved as functional or pseudogenic, an earlier analysis of nearly 600 of the donors relied on high-throughput TCR beta sequencing. Alongside the repertoire data, information on donor age, sex, ethnicity and CMV serostatus was compiled. Genome-wide SNP genotypes for about 65% of the 666 donors were used in a later genetic analysis, which treated that subset as a discovery cohort. Every repertoire in the discovery cohort had been generated on one and the same sequencing platform. Both class I and class II loci were covered by HLA typing, at four-digit resolution. The number of donors typed differed by locus, with about 629-630 for A, B, C, DRB1 and DQB1, roughly 520 for DQA1, over 600 for DPA1, and roughly 450 for DPB1. Because of strong linkage in the cohort, 5 or 6 DR-DQ haplotypes were treated as single units for association and clustering. Among roughly 370 genotyped donors of the cohort, an average of about 240,000 unique TCR beta nucleotide sequences were sequenced per donor, roughly 20% of them non-productive.

A remark on this clone: Which antigen it targets is not known. No base qualities exist here, and no much larger clone lies one base off it.

In total, fewer than 750 healthy bone marrow donors made up the cohort. At the time of sampling, every cohort member was nominally healthy, though immune exposures that went unrecorded were likely present. CMV serostatus was positive for 250 to 300 and negative for about half of the roughly 700 cohort members, and was not recorded for this donor. Each donor provided a peripheral blood sample, and peripheral blood mononuclear cells were used for TCR beta sequencing. Genomic DNA extraction from the blood cell samples was performed with the Qiagen DNeasy Blood Extraction Kit. Library prep was done by the immunoSEQ multiplex PCR assay. For the multiplex PCR, a mixture combining 60 forward primers for TCR Vbeta segments and 13 reverse primers for TCR Jbeta segments was used. The CDR3 region of rearranged TCR beta genes was amplified from genomic DNA with a multiplex PCR assay. On the Illumina HiSeq System, the amplified TCR beta libraries were sequenced as 87-base-pair reads. Under the source paper's analysis protocol: In a later analysis, some 80 million unique TCR beta chains were counted across the 500 to 850 repertoires, and roughly 11 million of these chains were shared by at least two donors. Raw reads were error-corrected and collapsed into unique sequences with a nearest-neighbor algorithm that merged closely related sequences to remove PCR and sequencing errors. V, D and J gene segments were assigned by aligning CDR3 sequences to IMGT reference sequences. For a sequence to be retained, a match of at least six nucleotides to both a V gene segment and a J gene segment was required. A rearrangement was called productive if the CDR3 had no stop codons and remained in frame with V and J, and every other rearrangement was called non-productive. Following IMGT convention, CDR3 was defined as the stretch from the second conserved V-encoded cysteine up to the conserved J-encoded phenylalanine. In an earlier analysis of approximately 590 of the donors, sequences lacking an unambiguous match to a single V gene segment were excluded. In an earlier analysis of a few hundred of the donors, a V segment was called functional when productive rearrangements were above 56.7%, and segregating when the standard deviation between donors exceeded 5%. A statistical classification framework was developed to diagnose cytomegalovirus status using the catalog of TCR beta chain sequences. A later analysis assigned V and J genes by comparing TCR nucleotide sequences with IMGT/GENE-DB human TR gene sequences. In a later analysis, CDR3 sequences and most-parsimonious VDJ recombination scenarios were assigned using the TCRdist pipeline. In a later analysis, every TCR beta chain was defined by the combination of its CDR3 amino acid sequence and its V-gene family, and reads without a unique V-gene family were dropped. In a later analysis, 450 to 600 highly shared, low-generation-probability nucleotide sequences were removed to address suspected cross-contamination and a sequencing artifact. For each public chain, a later analysis derived a clonal expansion index from normalized ranks of inferred template counts within each repertoire. In a later analysis, generation probabilities were computed using a VDJ recombination model fitted to out-of-frame rearrangements, and the results were checked against IGoR. A later analysis scored TCR-TCR, TCR-HLA and TCR-CMV co-occurrence with hypergeometric tests, applying a repertoire-size bias correction to TCR pairs. A later analysis estimated false discovery rates by permuting HLA or CMV assignments 20 times. In a later analysis, co-occurring TCRs were grouped using DBSCAN, and TCRdist sequence similarity was added for clustering within HLA-allele-positive subsets. Repertoires with fewer than 30,000 or more than 120,000 public chains, plus five repertoires with anomalous nucleotide sharing, were excluded from co-occurrence clustering. TCRdb holds this immuneACCESS table with in-frame rearrangements only. Some clones are missing; in checked studies, unresolved V genes explain under half, and the rest has no known cause. V, J and clone size are taken as reported in that table, and D and trimming were inferred from the DNA itself. For this sample there are some 140,000 clones; around 77% appear just once. Approximately 4.3% of the sample belongs to the ten largest clones.

Study-wide findings and limitations: The classifier was reported to diagnose cytomegalovirus status with high specificity and sensitivity in both the original cohort and the validation cohort. In an earlier analysis of fewer than 700 of the donors, most TCR beta V segments appeared in productive rearrangements about 87% or about 30% of the time, broadly matching IMGT annotations. Assigning TCR associations to individual alleles was difficult when HLA alleles, especially DR and DQ, strongly co-occurred. An association between a missense DCLRE1C variant and V-gene and J-gene trimming of TCR beta chains was found in a later genetic analysis and replicated in an independent cohort. In a later analysis, the rate of TCR association differed among HLA loci, with DRB1 alleles having the most associated TCRs and HLA-C alleles having the fewest. In vitro tests confirmed that a few of the cytomegalovirus-associated TCR beta chains recognize cytomegalovirus antigens. Because HLA typing was unavailable for some donors at each locus, only the typed subset was used in association tests. Presence/absence analyses assumed roughly uniform sequencing depth across donors, an assumption that may not hold. The only immune exposure information available for the cohort was CMV serostatus. A further reported finding was that TCR beta sequences accurately predicted the HLA-A and HLA-B alleles for most subjects in the first cohort. A group of highly shared sequence variants was considered likely to be a technical artifact of the sequencing pipeline. According to a later analysis, most CMV-associated TCR beta chains appeared to be HLA-restricted, and the HLA associations seemed to be driven largely by CMV exposure. A later analysis associated around 16,000 TCR beta sequences with specific HLA alleles at a false discovery rate of 0.05. Linkage disequilibrium might explain the correlated functional status among segregating V segments, but an unknown experimental factor could not be excluded. Compared with equally common non-associated chains, HLA-associated TCR beta chains in a later analysis were more clonally expanded and had lower generation probabilities. According to a later analysis, parvovirus B19, influenza, CMV and Epstein-Barr virus appeared linked to several top co-occurrence clusters. In a later genetic analysis, fewer N-insertions in productive TCRs were reported among donors in an Asian-associated ancestry cluster than the roughly 700-donor mean. The authors suggested that the approach could potentially be generalized to other disease states and immunological phenotypes. This cohort had only TCR beta chains sequenced, and the lack of alpha or paired-chain data limited which features could be detected. The study gave a list of roughly 150 TCR beta chains associated with cytomegalovirus. Because counts were too low, roughly 18 rarely observed V segments, including chromosome 9 orphons, were left out of the earlier analysis of 500 to 650 of the donors. Across donors, most TCR sequences were observed very rarely, whereas some public TCRs were present in many individuals.

The receptor comes from a man aged 25-45 years in good health. The sample taken for sequencing was PBMCs.

The CDR3 is CASSPRGYEQYF. The sequence in DNA is TGTGCCAGCAGCCCCAGGGGCTACGAGCAGTACTTC. This chain is built from TRBV5-8 and TRBJ2-7, and TRBD1 may be the D gene, going by 6 matching bases. CDR1 SGHTS and CDR2 YDEGEE are derived from the germline V gene. The CDR3 has 12 amino acids, counting the end cysteine and phenylalanine. Of all the DNA, just the CDR3 is kept, 36 bases in frame from base 1. Deletion took 4 bases off V and 3 bases off J, with a span of 8 bases between the germline ends.